The clone carrying this T cell receptor (beta chain) occurred a few times. Antigen specificity is unknown. This sample is part of a study of shared clonotypes between healthy human individuals. Study summary: Per donor, three plates held CD4 naive cells, three held CD4 memory, two held CD8 naive and one held CD8 memory. Study outcomes and limitations: Memory subsets generally showed smaller estimated richness than naive subsets did.

Assay: immunoSEQ multiplex PCR; the TCRdb copy retains only in-frame clones and omits some. The sample includes approximately 100,000 clones, about 63% of them seen just once. CDR1 and CDR2 (germline): MNHEY, SVGAGI. CDR3 size: 16 residues. The receptor comes from a woman aged 30 to 39 in good health. This chain connects TRBV6-5 to TRBJ2-5; 8 nucleotides align to TRBD1. The better agreement between TRBJ2-7 and the DNA end casts doubt on the J call. Specimen: memory CD8+ T cells sorted from blood. Noted subset: CD45RO+ cells pooled with CCR7-negative TemRA cells. CDR3 sequence: CASSYSAGTGSYEQYF. Written as DNA, the CDR3 is TGTGCCAGCAGTTACTCCGCCGGGACAGGCTCCTACGAGCAGTACTTC.